The source of this T cell receptor beta chain is a study of blood T cell repertoires in COVID-19. Study details: Sites across the United States, Italy and Spain contributed samples from acute and convalescent COVID-19.

The CDR3 spans 11 residues. Germline-derived CDR1 and CDR2 are SGHTA and FQGNSA. V lost 4 bases, J lost 4 bases, and 4 bases lay in between. This table comes from immunoSEQ multiplex PCR, and its TCRdb copy is limited to in-frame clones, with some not included. Altogether under 150,000 clones are present, 88% being singletons, with the ten largest covering roughly 8.1%. This chain uses TRBV7-2 with TRBJ1-2; D gene ambiguous. The sample was peripheral blood. This TCR derives from a woman in her sixties or seventies who had recovered from COVID-19. CDR3 sequence: CASSSSYGYTF. As DNA, the CDR3 is TGTGCCAGCAGCTCGAGCTATGGCTACACCTTC.